The clone carrying this TCR beta chain turned up a few times. Its antigen is undetermined. These data come from a study of CD8+CD57+ T cells in acquired aplastic anemia. Study details: On average, sorted CD4+ and CD8+ cells gave around 3.3 ug of DNA.

Study-wide results and limits: Researchers report that fewer than 35 CD8+ CDR3 sequences appeared in both patients and controls.

TCR beta VDJ and CDR3 profiles were obtained from a genomic DNA template. Via MiXCR, TCRdb re-called the reads, giving one row per CDR3 protein. Among some 180,000 distinct CDR3 sequences listed, 63% were seen once. The authors sequenced patients whose flow cytometry had shown CD8+CD57+ cell expansion. This receptor was taken from a human donor with aplastic anemia. Sequencing input: sorted CD4+, CD8+, or CD8+CD57+ T cells (not recorded which) from PBMCs.

The CDR3 sequence: CATRQSTDTQYF. In DNA form, the CDR3 reads TGTGCCACGCGGCAGTCCACAGATACGCAGTATTTT. The V gene is TRBV19, the J gene TRBJ2-3; D is unresolved. V dropped 10 bases and J dropped 2 bases, with 10 bases sitting between them. The CDR3 spans 12 residues. Germline-derived CDR1 and CDR2 are LNHDA and SQIVND (reference sequence).